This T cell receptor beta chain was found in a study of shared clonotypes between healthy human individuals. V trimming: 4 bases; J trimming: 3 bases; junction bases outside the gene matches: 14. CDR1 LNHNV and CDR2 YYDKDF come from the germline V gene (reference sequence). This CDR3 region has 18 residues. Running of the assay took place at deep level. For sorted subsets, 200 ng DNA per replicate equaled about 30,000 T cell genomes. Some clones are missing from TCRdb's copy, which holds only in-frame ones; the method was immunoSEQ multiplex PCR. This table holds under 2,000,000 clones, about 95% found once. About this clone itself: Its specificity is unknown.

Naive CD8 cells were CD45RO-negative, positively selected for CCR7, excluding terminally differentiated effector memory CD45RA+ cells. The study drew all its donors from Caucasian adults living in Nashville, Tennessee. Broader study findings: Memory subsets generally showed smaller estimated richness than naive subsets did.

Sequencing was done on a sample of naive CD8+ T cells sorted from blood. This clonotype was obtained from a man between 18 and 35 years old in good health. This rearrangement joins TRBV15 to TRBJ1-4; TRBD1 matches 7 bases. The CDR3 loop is CATSTHPTPGQPNEKLFF. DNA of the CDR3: TGTGCCACCAGCACACATCCCACTCCGGGACAGCCTAATGAAAAACTGTTTTTT.